This TCR beta chain appears in the sequencing data of a study of cytomegalovirus exposure and HLA in healthy donors. Study-wide points: Donors belonging to an Asian-associated ancestry cluster reportedly showed fewer N-insertions in productive TCRs than the approximately 670-donor mean, according to what a later analysis found. One variant, a missense change in DCLRE1C, was linked in a later analysis to TCR beta V- and J-gene trimming.

This PCR relied on a set of 60 Vbeta primers and 13 Jbeta primers. Sequencing used immunoSEQ multiplex PCR; TCRdb keeps in-frame clones, though not all of them. Here the sample spans about 200,000 clones, 9.5% to 15% being singletons. The CDR3 is 12 amino acids. V was pared by 8 bases and J by 11 bases, with 9 bases of the junction left unmatched. Per the germline V gene, CDR1 is MDHEN and CDR2 is SYDVKM. Remarks on this clone: Antigen specificity is unknown.

The genes are TRBV28 and TRBJ1-1, with 9 nucleotides matching TRBD1. The source is a man in his forties or fifties in good health and CMV-seropositive. Sequenced input: PBMCs. In DNA form, the CDR3 reads TGTGCCAGCGAGGACAGGGGCTGGGTGGCTTTCTTT. This codes for CASEDRGWVAFF.